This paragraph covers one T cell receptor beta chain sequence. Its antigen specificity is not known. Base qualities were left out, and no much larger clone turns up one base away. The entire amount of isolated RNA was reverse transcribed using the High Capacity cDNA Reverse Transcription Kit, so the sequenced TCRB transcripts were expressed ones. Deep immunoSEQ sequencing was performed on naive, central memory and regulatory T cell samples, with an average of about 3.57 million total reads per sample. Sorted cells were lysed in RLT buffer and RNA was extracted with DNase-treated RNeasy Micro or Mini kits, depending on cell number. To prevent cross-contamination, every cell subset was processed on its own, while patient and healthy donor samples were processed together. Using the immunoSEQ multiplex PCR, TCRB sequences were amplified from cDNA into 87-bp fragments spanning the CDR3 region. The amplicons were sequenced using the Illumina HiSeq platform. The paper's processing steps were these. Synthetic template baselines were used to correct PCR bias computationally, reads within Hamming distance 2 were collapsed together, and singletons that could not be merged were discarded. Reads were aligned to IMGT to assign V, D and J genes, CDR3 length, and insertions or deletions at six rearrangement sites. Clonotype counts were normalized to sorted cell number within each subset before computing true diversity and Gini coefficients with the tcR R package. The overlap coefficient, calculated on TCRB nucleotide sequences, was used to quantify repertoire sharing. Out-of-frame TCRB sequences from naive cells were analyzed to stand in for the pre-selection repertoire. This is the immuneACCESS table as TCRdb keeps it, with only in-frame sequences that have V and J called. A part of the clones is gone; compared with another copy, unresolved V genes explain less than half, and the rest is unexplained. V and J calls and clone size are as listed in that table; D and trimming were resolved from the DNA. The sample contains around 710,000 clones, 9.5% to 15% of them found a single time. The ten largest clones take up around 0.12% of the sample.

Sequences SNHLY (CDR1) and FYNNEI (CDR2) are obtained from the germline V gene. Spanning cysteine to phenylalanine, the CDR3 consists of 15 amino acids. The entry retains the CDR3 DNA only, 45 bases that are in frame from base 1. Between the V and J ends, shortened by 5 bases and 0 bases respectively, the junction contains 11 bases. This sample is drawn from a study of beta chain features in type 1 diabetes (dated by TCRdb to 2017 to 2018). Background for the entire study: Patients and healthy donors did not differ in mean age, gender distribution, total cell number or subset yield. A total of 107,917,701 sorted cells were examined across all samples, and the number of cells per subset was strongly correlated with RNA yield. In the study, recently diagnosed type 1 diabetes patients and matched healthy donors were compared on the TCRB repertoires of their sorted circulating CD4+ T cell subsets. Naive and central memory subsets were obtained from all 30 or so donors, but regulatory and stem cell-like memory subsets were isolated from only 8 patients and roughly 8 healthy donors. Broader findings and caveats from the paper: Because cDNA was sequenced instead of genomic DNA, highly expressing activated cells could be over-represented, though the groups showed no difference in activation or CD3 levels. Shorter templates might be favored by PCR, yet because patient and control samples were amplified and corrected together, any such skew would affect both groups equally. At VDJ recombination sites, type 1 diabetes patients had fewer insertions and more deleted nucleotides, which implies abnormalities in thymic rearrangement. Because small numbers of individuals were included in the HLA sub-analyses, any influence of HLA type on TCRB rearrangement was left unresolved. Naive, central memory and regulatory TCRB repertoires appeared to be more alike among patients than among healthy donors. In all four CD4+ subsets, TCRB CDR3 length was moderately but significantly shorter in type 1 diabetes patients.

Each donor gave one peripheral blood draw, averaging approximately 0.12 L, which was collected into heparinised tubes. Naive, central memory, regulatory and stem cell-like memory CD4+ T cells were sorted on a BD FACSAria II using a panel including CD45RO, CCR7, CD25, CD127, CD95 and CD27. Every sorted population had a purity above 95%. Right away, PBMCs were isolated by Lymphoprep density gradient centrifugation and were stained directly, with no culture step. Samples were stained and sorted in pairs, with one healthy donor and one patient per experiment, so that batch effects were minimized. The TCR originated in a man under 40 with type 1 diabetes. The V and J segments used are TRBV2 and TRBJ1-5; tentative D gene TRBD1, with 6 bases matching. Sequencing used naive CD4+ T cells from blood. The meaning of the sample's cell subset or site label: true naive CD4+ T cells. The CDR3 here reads CASSTGQISNQPQHF. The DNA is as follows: TGTGCCAGCAGTACCGGACAGATTAGCAATCAGCCCCAGCATTTT.